This T cell receptor (beta chain) was identified during a study of blood T cell repertoires in COVID-19. Generated by immunoSEQ multiplex PCR, the TCRdb table keeps only in-frame clones and is missing some. The data hold 35,000 or so clones, with approximately 80% observed a single time. The CDR3 totals 15 residues. Trimming at V came to 4 bases and at J to 4 bases, leaving 6 bases not matched to a gene. Germline CDR1 is SGHRS and CDR2 is YFSETQ. The TCR originated in a woman aged 70-85 years with acute or convalescent COVID-19. The source material was peripheral blood. The J gene is TRBJ2-7, the V gene TRBV5-1; TRBD1 matches at 12 bases. Here the CDR3 DNA reads TGCGCCAGCAGCGGTGGGACAGGGGGCCGTTACGAGCAGTACTTC. It yields the protein CASSGGTGGRYEQYF.